This record covers a single TCR beta chain. This sample was taken from a study of control samples from healthy donors and cancer patients. The repertoire was sequenced with immunoSEQ multiplex PCR; TCRdb's copy has only in-frame clones and lacks some. The sample yields roughly 370,000 clones, 80% to 95% seen once. This TCR came from a man aged 35 to 55 with head and neck cancer. The sequenced material came from PBMCs.

Here the CDR3 DNA reads TGTGCCAGCAGTTACAGCGGGGCAGGGGTGGCGGGCGAGCAGTACTTC. Protein sequence: CASSYSGAGVAGEQYF. The V and J genes are TRBV6-5 and TRBJ2-7, with D perhaps matching TRBD2 (7 bases). CDR1 MNHEY and CDR2 SVGAGI come from the germline V gene. The CDR3 loop spans 16 amino acids. With 2 bases removed from V and 6 bases from J, the gap between germline ends came to 20 bases.